These 23 T cell receptor beta chains share one sample of origin, sequenced in a study of OX40 agonist ivuxolimab in advanced cancers. To prepare the library, the immunoSEQ multiplex PCR assay was applied. The source is immuneACCESS, and TCRdb retained only in-frame sequences with V and J called. Part of the clones is not carried over; for the studies checked, unresolved V genes explain less than half of this, and the remainder is unexplained. The sample table shows tens of thousands of clones, and approximately 90% are seen once. The ten largest clonotypes hold about 32% of the sample. The sequencing used CD4+ or CD8+ T cells sorted from blood, collected in a trial of the OX40 agonist ivuxolimab. These receptors originate from an adult with an advanced solid tumor such as melanoma, head and neck, liver or kidney cancer.

V usage is TRBV5-8 and J usage is TRBJ1-1, with 9 bases matching TRBD1. Germline V lookup: CDR1 SGHTS, CDR2 YDEGEE. The J segment lost 4 bases and the V segment lost 5 bases, leaving 0 bases of the junction unmatched. The CDR3 loop spans 12 amino acids. CDR3 region: CASRDRGTEAFF. In DNA, the CDR3 is TGTGCCAGCAGGGACAGGGGCACTGAAGCTTTCTTT.

This clone is a singleton in its sample. The CDR3 DNA follows: TGTGCCAGCAGTTATAACCGGGGGCGAGGGACTGAAGCTTTCTTT. It specifies CASSYNRGRGTEAFF. J is TRBJ1-1 and V is TRBV6-5, with D perhaps TRBD1 (6 bases). Trimming cost V 3 bases and J 5 bases, with 16 bases left between them. This CDR3 is built from 15 residues. Germline CDR1 reads MNHEY; CDR2 reads SVGAGI.

The gene calls are TRBV19 and TRBJ1-5; D is uncertain. The V gene's germline CDR1 is LNHDA and CDR2 SQIVND (reference sequence). The V and J ends lost 8 bases and 0 bases respectively, with 11 bases between them. This CDR3 spans 14 amino acids. The CDR3 reads CASATIPSNQPQHF. CDR3 nucleotides: TGTGCCAGTGCTACTATTCCTAGCAATCAGCCCCAGCATTTT.

V gene TRBV19 combines with J gene TRBJ2-7, with 11 bases aligning to TRBD2. Looked up from germline, CDR1 is LNHDA and CDR2 is SQIVND (reference sequence). The V gene end was trimmed by 5 bases and the J gene end by 2 bases; junction bases not matched to a gene: 11. The CDR3 consists of 17 residues. The chain's CDR3 is CASSSKGLAVYPYEQYF. CDR3 in DNA: TGTGCCAGTAGTTCCAAGGGACTAGCGGTCTACCCCTACGAGCAGTACTTC.

The CDR3 DNA reads TGTGCCAGTAGTATATGGGGACAGGTTGCCTACGAGCAGTACTTC. Amino acids: CASSIWGQVAYEQYF. This sequence joins TRBV19 and TRBJ2-7; 8 nucleotides agree with TRBD1. Germline CDR1 LNHDA, CDR2 SQIVND (reference sequence). There are 15 residues in the CDR3. Trimming at V came to 2 bases and at J to 2 bases, leaving 5 bases not matched to a gene.

This chain uses TRBV7-9 with TRBJ2-7; D perhaps matches TRBD1 (6 bases). The V gene lost 7 bases and the J gene lost 3 bases, with 16 bases spanning the gap. The CDR3 is 14 amino acids. From germline, CDR1 is SEHNR and CDR2 FQNEAQ (reference sequence). The CDR3 region is CASTRSEQGYEQYF. CDR3 DNA: TGTGCCAGCACCCGCTCGGAACAGGGCTACGAGCAGTACTTC.

The chain combines TRBV27 with TRBJ2-3; no reliable D call. Deletions cut 5 bases from V and 4 bases from J, with 19 bases between. This CDR3 contains 16 residues. CDR1 and CDR2 (germline): MNHEY, SMNVEV (reference sequence). The CDR3 DNA is TGTGCCAGCAGTGCGAGGAACACAGCAGCCTCAGATACGCAGTATTTT. Amino acids: CASSARNTAASDTQYF.

This clone showed up just once. The chain has TRBV19 and TRBJ2-1, with TRBD2 matching over 13 bases. This CDR3 spans 18 amino acids. Germline CDR1 and CDR2: LNHDA and SQIVND (reference sequence). V shed 3 bases and J 8 bases; nucleotides not matched to a gene: 13. The CDR3 nucleotides read TGTGCCAGTAGTATCCGGACCTGGGCACTAGCGGGGGGGGATGAGCAGTTCTTC. It encodes CASSIRTWALAGGDEQFF.

The chain couples TRBV7-8 to TRBJ1-1; 10 bases are shared with TRBD1. Germline-derived CDR1 and CDR2 are SGHVS and FQNEAQ. The CDR3 loop spans 18 amino acids. The junction had 7 bases not matched to a gene; V was cut back by 0 bases and J by 0 bases. The CDR3 here is CASSLARGTGAMNTEAFF. CDR3 nucleotide sequence: TGTGCCAGCAGCTTAGCGAGAGGGACAGGGGCGATGAACACTGAAGCTTTCTTT.

This clone was seen a single time. Here the CDR3 DNA reads TGTGCCAGCAGCAAACAGATAGCCAAAAACATTCAGTACTTC. It translates to CASSKQIAKNIQYF. V usage is TRBV21-1 and J usage is TRBJ2-4; TRBD1 is the table's D call, not checked against the DNA. TRBV21-1 is shown as a pseudogene. The CDR3 sequence is 14 residues long.

The rearrangement joins TRBV28 to TRBJ2-5; perhaps D is TRBD1 or TRBD2 (5 bases each). The CDR3 is 20 amino acids. CDR1 MDHEN and CDR2 SYDVKM come from the germline V gene. V shed 2 bases and J shed 2 bases, with 27 bases lying between them. The CDR3 coding sequence is TGTGCCAGCAGTTTAGGTGTTGGCGCAGGGAGTGACGGCCCACAAGAGACCCAGTACTTC. It codes for CASSLGVGAGSDGPQETQYF.

The rearrangement uses TRBV4-1 and TRBJ1-4; possible D gene TRBD1, 6 bases. V was pared by 0 bases and J by 6 bases, with 14 bases between. The CDR3 extends over 16 amino acids. Germline CDR1 MGHRA, CDR2 YSYEKL. The CDR3 region has the DNA TGCGCCAGCAGCCAAGATGTCCGGCAGGGGTATGAAAAACTGTTTTTT. It is translated as CASSQDVRQGYEKLFF.

The chain combines TRBV27 with TRBJ2-2; no clear D. The V gene's germline CDR1 is MNHEY and CDR2 SMNVEV (reference sequence). V was cut by 8 bases and J by 0 bases, with 10 bases left in between. This CDR3 has 14 residues. CDR3 nucleotide sequence: TGTGCCAGCTCCCCCTATTCGAACACCGGGGAGCTGTTTTTT. It codes for CASSPYSNTGELFF.

The CDR3 loop is CASSPVYNEQFF. The CDR3, as DNA: TGTGCCAGCAGCCCCGTCTACAATGAGCAGTTCTTC. The V and J genes are TRBV14 and TRBJ2-1; D unresolved. Trimming took off 4 bases at V and 3 bases at J, with 4 bases between the two ends. Looked up from germline, CDR1 is SGHDN and CDR2 is FVKESK. CDR3 length equals 12 residues.

The chain uses TRBV19 and TRBJ1-1; 9 positions match TRBD1. CDR3 length equals 16 residues. CDR1 and CDR2 from the germline V gene are LNHDA and SQIVND (reference sequence). Unmatched junction bases numbered 7, after V lost 5 bases and J lost 0 bases. The CDR3 protein is CASSEGQGVVNTEAFF. The DNA of the CDR3 is TGTGCCAGTAGTGAGGGACAGGGAGTCGTGAACACTGAAGCTTTCTTT.

The genes are TRBV4-1 and TRBJ1-2, with a tentative D call TRBD1 (5 bases). Germline V gene sequence: CDR1 MGHRA, CDR2 YSYEKL. V was shortened by 1 base and J by 6 bases, with 15 bases between the two germline ends. The length of the CDR3 is 15 residues. Here the CDR3 DNA reads TGCGCCAGCAGCCAAGGCCCCGTACGGGGGGATGGCTACACCTTC. It specifies CASSQGPVRGDGYTF.

V gene TRBV27 combines with J gene TRBJ2-7; D is undetermined. In germline, CDR1 is MNHEY, CDR2 SMNVEV (reference sequence). This CDR3 is built from 13 residues. The germline V and J ends were trimmed by 0 bases and 6 bases, with 9 bases remaining between them. CDR3 amino acids: CASSLSKAAEQYF. In nucleotides, the CDR3 is TGTGCCAGCAGTTTATCGAAGGCAGCCGAGCAGTACTTC.

The V call is TRBV5-8, the J call TRBJ1-5; D is unclear. This CDR3 is built from 10 residues. Per the germline V gene, CDR1 is SGHTS and CDR2 is YDEGEE. Trimming left V 1 base short and J 13 bases short, with 6 bases between. The CDR3 DNA reads TGTGCCAGCAGCTTGCCAATGCAGCATTTT. It is translated as CASSLPMQHF.

The chain recombines TRBV6-5 with TRBJ2-1; perhaps TRBD2 as D (6 bases). The CDR3 contains 13 residues. V was shortened by 8 bases and J by 1 base, with 9 bases between the two germline ends. Looked up from germline, CDR1 is MNHEY and CDR2 is SVGAGI. In DNA form, the CDR3 reads TGTGCCAGCCTAGCGCCATCCTACAATGAGCAGTTCTTC. Protein product: CASLAPSYNEQFF.

The rearrangement uses TRBV11-2 and TRBJ2-7, with D possibly TRBD1 on 6 matching bases. The CDR3 loop spans 14 amino acids. With 2 bases removed from V and 7 bases from J, the gap between germline ends came to 15 bases. Germline V gene sequence: CDR1 SGHAT, CDR2 FQNNGV. The CDR3 DNA reads TGTGCCAGCAGCTTATCCAACAGGGTGGGTGAGCAGTACTTC. It codes for CASSLSNRVGEQYF.

This chain connects TRBV6-1 to TRBJ2-7, with D hard to call. The germline gives CDR1 MNHNS, CDR2 SASEGT. The CDR3 loop spans 13 amino acids. Trimming removed 3 bases at V and 4 bases at J, with 10 bases between. The CDR3 region is CASSDYMRYEQYF. Here the CDR3 DNA reads TGTGCCAGCAGTGATTACATGAGATACGAGCAGTACTTC.

This clone was seen a few times. This chain connects TRBV7-9 to TRBJ1-2; 8 nucleotides line up with TRBD1. The CDR3 runs 15 residues. CDR1 and CDR2 (germline): SEHNR, FQNEAQ (reference sequence). The trim removed 6 bases at V and 3 bases at J, leaving 9 bases unmatched. This CDR3 is CASRSAGGAHYGYTF. The CDR3 DNA reads as TGTGCCAGCAGGTCCGCAGGGGGCGCCCACTATGGCTACACCTTC.

The gene calls are TRBV7-9 and TRBJ2-5, with TRBD1 as a possible D gene (6 bases). Germline CDR1 and CDR2: SEHNR and FQNEAQ (reference sequence). Trimming stripped 7 bases from V and 0 bases from J, with 21 bases between. The length of the CDR3 is 17 residues. The CDR3 bases are TGTGCCAGCAACCAGCAAGAACAGGGACCGTACCAAGAGACCCAGTACTTC. This encodes CASNQQEQGPYQETQYF.